The clone carrying this T cell receptor beta chain was seen repeatedly, ten times or more. The antigen remains undetermined. This specimen comes from a study of Graves' ophthalmopathy and Graves' hyperthyroidism. Overall study context: If no ophthalmopathy appeared within 18 months of follow-up, hyperthyroidism was termed stable.

Germline values: CDR1 SGHRS, CDR2 YFSETQ. This CDR3 contains 18 residues. V lost 3 bases and J lost 0; bases outside the gene matches: 14. Whole-study results and caveats: With approximately 90% sensitivity and 70% to 82% specificity, a 13-signature model separated ophthalmopathy from stable hyperthyroidism. Sensitivity reached more than 70% and specificity 72.22% when the model predicted ophthalmopathy progression. Blood shared most expanded thyroid clonotypes above 0.001 frequency.

Amplification of TCR beta CDR3 regions used RNA transcripts. RT-PCR was first run with HTBI primers, then multiplex PCR in a second round. TCRdb used MiXCR to reprocess the multiplex PCR reads, holding one entry per CDR3 protein. The repertoire holds more than 1,000,000 distinct CDR3 sequences, with around a third as singletons. This TCR was sampled from an adult man with Graves' hyperthyroidism. The chain links TRBV5-1 to TRBJ1-1; 7 bases are shared with TRBD1. The sequenced sample consisted of peripheral blood or thyroid tissue (not recorded which). The CDR3 sequence is CASSWISGTVGMNTEAFF. As DNA, the CDR3 is TGCGCCAGCAGCTGGATCTCCGGGACAGTTGGAATGAACACTGAAGCTTTCTTT.